The entry that follows covers one T cell receptor beta chain sequence. The antigen it binds to is not known. No base-level quality is on record; no much larger clone is a single base apart. For CDR1 and CDR2, the germline V gene (reference sequence) lists MNHEY and SMNVEV. The junction carries 8 bases between V and J, which are trimmed by 0 bases and 5 bases respectively. Including the terminal cysteine and phenylalanine, the CDR3 comprises 13 residues. Only the CDR3 DNA is retained, 39 bases long and in frame from the first base. These data originate in a study of control samples from healthy donors and cancer patients (dated by TCRdb to 2019 to 2021). Receptor amplification or capture employed the immunoSEQ multiplex PCR assay. As stored in TCRdb, this immuneACCESS dataset retains in-frame rearrangements with V and J assigned. A fraction of the clones does not appear; measured against another copy, unresolved V genes explain less than half of the discrepancy, and the remainder lacks a known reason. A total of around 50,000 clones appear in this sample, roughly 96% of them only once. The ten largest clonotypes hold around 1.9% of the sample.

The chain uses TRBV27 and TRBJ2-7; the D gene identity is not certain. The sample taken for sequencing was blood. This TCR came from a woman aged 25 to 39 in good health. The CDR3 protein is CASSLSKVHEQYF. Here is the DNA: TGTGCCAGCAGTTTATCGAAAGTCCACGAGCAGTACTTC.